The 16 T cell receptor beta chains in this list originate from one sample, sequenced in a study of blood T cell repertoires in COVID-19 (TCRdb year 2020). Library generation was performed with the immunoSEQ multiplex PCR assay. Entries here come from immuneACCESS through TCRdb and include only in-frame sequences with V and J called. Some clones fail to appear in such tables; in the studies checked, an unresolved V gene covers under half of the shortfall, and the cause of the remainder is unknown. Here the sample has roughly 270,000 clones; about 85% occur a single time. Of the sample, about 2.5% is held by the ten largest clones. The sequenced sample was PBMCs or T cells enriched from blood (not recorded which). All receptors come from a woman between 50 and 59 years old who had recovered from COVID-19.

The chain joins TRBV7-9 to TRBJ1-1, with a weak D call TRBD1 (5 bases). The CDR3 consists of 11 residues. From germline, CDR1 is SEHNR and CDR2 FQNEAQ (reference sequence). Between the trimmed V and J ends, which lost 11 bases and 1 base, there was a span of 8 bases. The CDR3 region has the DNA TGTGCCCTCGGACAGAACACTGAAGCTTTCTTT. Amino acid sequence: CALGQNTEAFF.

This chain uses TRBV25-1 with TRBJ2-7; D gene uncertain. Trimming pared 8 bases from V and 7 bases from J, leaving 12 bases between. Per germline, CDR1 MGHDK and CDR2 SYGVNS. The CDR3 is made up of 11 amino acids. The CDR3 reads CASERGQEQYF. CDR3 DNA: TGTGCCAGCGAACGAGGTCAGGAGCAGTACTTC.

The DNA of the CDR3 is TGTGCCAGCAGGATAGGGGACGAGCAGTACTTC. Amino acid sequence: CASRIGDEQYF. The chain carries TRBV3-1 (or the pseudogene TRBV3-2) and TRBJ2-7; D might be TRBD1 (5 bases). Trimming left V 6 bases short and J 5 bases short, with 8 bases between. Germline V gene data show CDR1 as LGHDT and CDR2 as YNNKEL (reference sequence). This CDR3 is built from 11 residues.

The CDR3 region is CASSLGGAAKETQYF. The CDR3 DNA reads TGTGCCAGCAGCCTCGGTGGGGCGGCAAAAGAGACCCAGTACTTC. This chain connects TRBV28 to TRBJ2-5; TRBD1 is a possible D gene (5 bases). This CDR3 has 15 residues. Germline V gives CDR1 MDHEN, CDR2 SYDVKM. Trimming removed 6 bases from V and 3 bases from J, with 17 bases in between.

To note about this clone: Within the sample, other DNA sequences also encode this same CDR3. This chain joins TRBV9 and TRBJ1-2; 7 bases align to TRBD1. Germline-derived CDR1 and CDR2 are SGDLS and YYNGEE. The V and J ends lost 0 bases and 4 bases, in that order; junction bases with no gene match: 6. The CDR3 extends over 15 amino acids. The CDR3 protein is CASSVGGGEIYGYTF. CDR3 sequence (DNA): TGTGCCAGCAGCGTAGGAGGGGGCGAAATCTATGGCTACACCTTC. Filled out from reference TRBV9 and TRBJ1-2, the complete variable domain reads DSGVTQTPKHLITATGQRVTLRCSPRSGDLSVYWYQQSLDQGLQFLIQYYNGEERAKGNILERFSAQQFPDLHSELNLSSLELGDSALYFCASSVGGGEIYGYTFGSGTRLTVV.

This clone was seen once. CDR3 nucleotide sequence: TGTGCCAGCAGCTTGAGTAGTGCAGGGAACACTGAAGCTTTCTTT. Amino acid sequence: CASSLSSAGNTEAFF. The chain links TRBV5-5 to TRBJ1-1; D call uncertain. This CDR3 is built from 15 residues. V shed 1 base and J shed 1 base, with 11 bases lying between them. CDR1 and CDR2 from the germline V gene are SGHKS and YYEKEE (reference sequence). Combining the CDR3 with reference TRBV5-5 and TRBJ1-1 gives the whole variable domain DAGVTQSPTHLIKTRGQQVTLRCSPISGHKSVSWYQQVLGQGPQFIFQYYEKEERGRGNFPDRFSARQFPNYSSELNVNALLLGDSALYLCASSLSSAGNTEAFFGQGTRLTVV.

The V gene is TRBV5-1, the J gene TRBJ2-1; D possibly corresponds to TRBD2 (6 bases). Trimming pared 1 base from V and 4 bases from J, leaving 15 bases between. Germline V CDR1 and CDR2: SGHRS, YFSETQ. CDR3 length equals 16 residues. The CDR3 loop reads CASSLPPRGEYNEQFF. The CDR3 DNA is TGCGCCAGCAGCTTGCCGCCGCGGGGCGAATACAATGAGCAGTTCTTC. Drawing the rest from reference TRBV5-1 and TRBJ2-1, the complete variable domain is KAGVTQTPRYLIKTRGQQVTLSCSPISGHRSVSWYQQTPGQGLQFLFEYFSETQRNKGNFPGRFSGRQFSNSRSEMNVSTLELGDSALYLCASSLPPRGEYNEQFFGPGTRLTVL.

The chain carries TRBV4-3 and TRBJ2-1; TRBD1 matches at 9 bases. Losses at the gene ends were 1 base for V and 10 bases for J; bases not matched to a gene: 11. The CDR3 contains 16 residues. Germline CDR1 reads LGHNA; CDR2 reads YSLEER. The CDR3 DNA reads TGCGCCAGCAGCCAAGTGGACAGGGGTCCCCCCTGGGAGCAGTTCTTC. Its protein product is CASSQVDRGPPWEQFF.

The J gene is TRBJ1-4, the V gene TRBV28; D is unresolved. Trimming left V 5 bases short and J 4 bases short, with 14 bases between. The CDR3 spans 15 residues. The germline gives CDR1 MDHEN, CDR2 SYDVKM. This CDR3 is CASSPPGRINEKLFF. As DNA, the CDR3 is TGTGCCAGCAGTCCCCCCGGGAGGATTAATGAAAAACTGTTTTTT.

CDR3 in DNA: TGTGCCAGCAGTCCCCCCGGTCGTGGGGGAGGTGGCTACACCTTC. Translating it yields CASSPPGRGGGGYTF. The chain links TRBV6-2 or TRBV6-3 to TRBJ1-2, with D possibly matching TRBD1 (5 bases). The CDR3 is 15 residues long. Germline V gene lookup returns CDR1 MNHEY and CDR2 SVGEGT. The V end was cut by 5 bases, the J end by 7 bases, with 20 bases between.

This clone is a singleton in its sample. This chain joins TRBV30 and TRBJ2-3, with 9 positions matching TRBD2. This CDR3 region has 14 residues. V dropped 1 base and J dropped 4; count of bases not matched to a gene: 3. Germline CDR1 reads GTSNPN; CDR2 reads SVGIG (reference sequence). The CDR3 region is CAWSEGLAADTQYF. The DNA for the CDR3 is TGTGCCTGGAGTGAGGGACTAGCTGCAGATACGCAGTATTTT.

The chain links TRBV18 to TRBJ1-1; D not resolved. CDR1 KGHSH and CDR2 LQKENI come from the germline V gene. With 7 bases removed from V and 0 bases from J, the gap between germline ends came to 18 bases. The CDR3 loop spans 16 amino acids. CDR3 region: CASYPAARFMNTEAFF. For the CDR3, the DNA is TGTGCCAGCTACCCGGCGGCCCGCTTCATGAACACTGAAGCTTTCTTT.

The chain employs TRBV28 and TRBJ1-5; D gene uncertain. From germline, CDR1 is MDHEN and CDR2 SYDVKM. The V gene lost 2 bases and the J gene lost 1 base, with 9 bases spanning the gap. The CDR3 contains 15 residues. CDR3 coding DNA: TGTGCCAGCAGTTTAAGCGCGGGGAGCAATCAGCCCCAGCATTTT. It encodes CASSLSAGSNQPQHF.

A single count supports this clone. This chain connects TRBV9 to TRBJ2-7, with 12 bases identical to TRBD1. The CDR3 covers 15 residues. Trimming at V came to 0 bases and at J to 5 bases, leaving 3 bases not matched to a gene. The V gene's germline CDR1 is SGDLS and CDR2 YYNGEE. CDR3 DNA: TGTGCCAGCAGCGTAGGGGACAGGGGGCTCCACGAGCAGTACTTC. Its translation: CASSVGDRGLHEQYF.

For the CDR3, the DNA is TGTGCCTGGAGTGTACTCAATGAAAAACTGTTTTTT. Amino acid sequence: CAWSVLNEKLFF. V usage is TRBV30 and J usage is TRBJ1-4; D remains unclear. The CDR3 sequence is 12 residues long. Looked up from germline, CDR1 is GTSNPN and CDR2 is SVGIG (reference sequence). Trimming cost V 0 bases and J 5 bases, with 4 bases left between them.

This chain joins TRBV28 and TRBJ2-7; TRBD1 agrees at 9 bases. With V trimmed by 3 bases and J by 3 bases, 9 bases remained unmatched. Germline lookup yields CDR1 MDHEN and CDR2 SYDVKM. The CDR3 has 16 amino acids. The DNA of the CDR3 is TGTGCCAGCAGTTTGGGACAGGGCGGGGGATTCTACGAGCAGTACTTC. As protein: CASSLGQGGGFYEQYF.